These T cell receptor beta chains were read from a single sample in a study of cytomegalovirus exposure and HLA in healthy donors. Data came from immunoSEQ multiplex PCR; TCRdb stores just in-frame clones and leaves some out. This repertoire shows about 400,000 clones, more than 80% found once; its top ten account for 0.83%. Sequenced input: PBMCs. These receptor sequences come from a woman between 18 and 29 years old in good health and CMV-seronegative. CDR3s include the opening cysteine and the closing phenylalanine or tryptophan. Fields, in order: D gene, clone size, J gene, V gene, CDR3 length, CDR3 DNA, CDR3 protein. D genes are given only for firm matches. Not every row has a clone size; where given, it reads once, few, many or a size class.

TRBD2,-,TRBJ2-3,TRBV7-9,17,TGTGCCAGCAGCTTAGCGGGGCCTAGCGGGAGAACAGATACGCAGTATTTT,CASSLAGPSGRTDTQYF
-,-,TRBJ1-2,TRBV6-5,14,TGTGCCAGCACAGAAAAAGGAACAGGTCGGGTCTACACCTTC,CASTEKGTGRVYTF
TRBD2,-,TRBJ2-2,TRBV28,15,TGTGCCAGCAGTTTAGCGGGAGGGCGGACCGGGGAGCTGTTTTTT,CASSLAGGRTGELFF
-,once,TRBJ2-3,TRBV5-4,16,TGTGCCAGCAGCTTGGGAGGGGGTTTGAGCGCAGATACGCAGTATTTT,CASSLGGGLSADTQYF
TRBD1,few,TRBJ1-1,TRBV7-6,13,TGTGCCAGCAGCTCCGGACAGGGGACTGAAGCTTTCTTT,CASSSGQGTEAFF
-,few,TRBJ2-7,TRBV7-8,14,TGTGCCAGCAGCTTAGAAGGGGGAACCTACGAGCAGTACTTC,CASSLEGGTYEQYF
-,-,TRBJ2-1,TRBV27,15,TGTGCCAGCAGTTTTGACAGGCTCTCCTACAATGAGCAGTTCTTC,CASSFDRLSYNEQFF
-,-,TRBJ2-3,TRBV2,15,TGTGCCAGCAGTGAACTGGTGAGCGGGACAGATACGCAGTATTTT,CASSELVSGTDTQYF
-,-,TRBJ2-7,TRBV5-8,13,TGTGCCAGCAGCTTGTTAGGGGGGGCCGAGCAGTACTTC,CASSLLGGAEQYF
-,-,TRBJ1-1,TRBV6-6,12,TGTGCCAGCAGCCCCGGTGGCACTGAAGCTTTCTTT,CASSPGGTEAFF
TRBD2,few,TRBJ2-1,TRBV19,16,TGTGCCAGTAGTACCCTAGCGGGAGGGCCTGGCAATGAGCAGTTCTTC,CASSTLAGGPGNEQFF
-,-,TRBJ2-7,TRBV13,14,TGTGCCAGCAGCTTAGGCCCTAGTAACTACGAGCAGTACTTC,CASSLGPSNYEQYF
TRBD1,-,TRBJ1-5,TRBV5-1,16,TGCGCCAGCAGCTTGGGGGGTAGTGACAGGGGACAGCCCCAGCATTTT,CASSLGGSDRGQPQHF
-,-,TRBJ2-1,TRBV15,17,TGTGCCACCAGCAGGCTAGGGGGCCCGGGGGACCACAATGAGCAGTTCTTC,CATSRLGGPGDHNEQFF
TRBD1,few,TRBJ1-2,TRBV6-1,14,TGTGCCAGCGCCCCGACAGGGTGGAACTATGGCTACACCTTC,CASAPTGWNYGYTF
-,-,TRBJ1-5,TRBV6-6,15,TGTGCCAGCAGCACCACAGGTAATCAAAATCAGCCCCAGCATTTT,CASSTTGNQNQPQHF
TRBD1,-,TRBJ2-7,TRBV7-9,15,TGTGCCAGCAGCTTAAAGGGGGCGTTAAGCCACGAGCAGTACTTC,CASSLKGALSHEQYF
TRBD2,few,TRBJ2-5,TRBV5-1,15,TGCGCCAGCAGCCGGACTAGCGGGAGTGGGGAGACCCAGTACTTC,CASSRTSGSGETQYF
TRBD1,-,TRBJ2-2,TRBV11-2,19,TGTGCCAGCAGCTCGGACAGGCTCCGGGGCAGCTCGAACACCGGGGAGCTGTTTTTT,CASSSDRLRGSSNTGELFF
-,-,TRBJ2-7,TRBV11-2,11,TGTGCCAGCAGCCCTAACTCGGTGCAGTACTTC,CASSPNSVQYF
-,-,TRBJ2-7,TRBV27,14,TGTGCCAGCAGATTAAACAGGGTTAGTAGCGAGCAGTACTTC,CASRLNRVSSEQYF
-,-,TRBJ2-5,TRBV18,14,TGTGCCAGCTCACCGGGAGGCGCTCAAGAGACCCAGTACTTC,CASSPGGAQETQYF
-,-,TRBJ2-3,TRBV6-1,13,TGTGCCAGCAGTGTGGGCCCGACAGATACGCAGTATTTT,CASSVGPTDTQYF
-,-,TRBJ1-3,TRBV18,18,TGTGCCAGCTCACCAAGTCCCCCTGCAGGGCACCGTGGAAACACCATATATTTT,CASSPSPPAGHRGNTIYF
-,-,TRBJ2-5,TRBV2,18,TGTGCCAGCAGTGTCTTCGGGGTGATTGCCCGTAAGCAAGAGACCCAGTACTTC,CASSVFGVIARKQETQYF
-,-,TRBJ2-7,TRBV2,17,TGTGCCAGCATCGAACAGATTGGGGGCCAGGGGCACTACGAGCAGTACTTC,CASIEQIGGQGHYEQYF
-,-,TRBJ2-1,TRBV19,16,TGTGCCAGTAGTATGCCCCTGGGGGGGCCATACAATGAGCAGTTCTTC,CASSMPLGGPYNEQFF
TRBD2,few,TRBJ2-7,TRBV10-2,14,TGCGCCAGCAGTGGGCTAGCGGGAGGTGATGGGCAGTACTTC,CASSGLAGGDGQYF
-,-,TRBJ2-1,TRBV7-8,16,TGTGCCAGCAGCATCCCCCTAGCCCTCTCCTACAATGAGCAGTTCTTC,CASSIPLALSYNEQFF
TRBD1,-,TRBJ1-5,TRBV28,16,TGTGCCAGCAGTCTGTGGACAGGGGACAATAATCAGCCCCAGCATTTT,CASSLWTGDNNQPQHF
TRBD1,-,TRBJ1-2,TRBV6-5,14,TGTGCCAGCAGCGAACAGGGGGCGTACTATGGCTACACCTTC,CASSEQGAYYGYTF
TRBD1,-,TRBJ1-2,TRBV15,14,TGTGCCACCAGCCCCCGGACAGGGTCAGGTGGCTACACCTTC,CATSPRTGSGGYTF
-,-,TRBJ2-5,TRBV2,12,TGTGCCAGCAGTGAAATTCCAAAGACCCAGTACTTC,CASSEIPKTQYF
-,-,TRBJ1-1,TRBV2,13,TGTGCCAGCACACCCCCAGGGGCCACTGAAGCTTTCTTT,CASTPPGATEAFF
TRBD2,-,TRBJ2-1,TRBV9,17,TGTGCCAGCAGCGACAACATAGCGGGCACTTCCTACAATGAGCAGTTCTTC,CASSDNIAGTSYNEQFF
TRBD1,-,TRBJ2-2,TRBV9,16,TGTGCCAGCAGCGAGACCGGGACAGCGAACACCGGGGAGCTGTTTTTT,CASSETGTANTGELFF
TRBD1,-,TRBJ2-2,TRBV5-5,16,TGTGCCAGCAGCTTGGTAACAGGGGTGGTCACCGGGGAGCTGTTTTTT,CASSLVTGVVTGELFF
TRBD1,-,TRBJ2-3,TRBV19,15,TGTGCCAGTAGTATTATCGGGACAGGGAGGGATACGCAGTATTTT,CASSIIGTGRDTQYF
TRBD2,-,TRBJ2-7,TRBV5-4,14,TGTGCCAGCAGCTTGGAACTAGCGGGAGTTGAGCAGTACTTC,CASSLELAGVEQYF
-,-,TRBJ1-1,TRBV11-2,14,TGTGCCAGCAGCTTAGGACAGCCGAACACTGAAGCTTTCTTT,CASSLGQPNTEAFF
TRBD2,-,TRBJ2-7,TRBV5-1,18,TGCGCCAGCAGCTTGGGACTAGCGGGAGCCCGAAGTCCTAACGAGCAGTACTTC,CASSLGLAGARSPNEQYF
TRBD1,-,TRBJ1-2,TRBV28,15,TGTGCCAGCAGTCTCCTCACAGGGGCGGAGCATGGCTACACCTTC,CASSLLTGAEHGYTF
-,-,TRBJ2-7,TRBV4-1,14,TGCGCCAGCAGCCAAGATAGTTTTGCCTACGAGCAGTACTTC,CASSQDSFAYEQYF
-,-,TRBJ1-2,TRBV28,15,TGTGCCAGCTCAGCAGATCGGACAGACCCAAATGGCTACACCTTC,CASSADRTDPNGYTF